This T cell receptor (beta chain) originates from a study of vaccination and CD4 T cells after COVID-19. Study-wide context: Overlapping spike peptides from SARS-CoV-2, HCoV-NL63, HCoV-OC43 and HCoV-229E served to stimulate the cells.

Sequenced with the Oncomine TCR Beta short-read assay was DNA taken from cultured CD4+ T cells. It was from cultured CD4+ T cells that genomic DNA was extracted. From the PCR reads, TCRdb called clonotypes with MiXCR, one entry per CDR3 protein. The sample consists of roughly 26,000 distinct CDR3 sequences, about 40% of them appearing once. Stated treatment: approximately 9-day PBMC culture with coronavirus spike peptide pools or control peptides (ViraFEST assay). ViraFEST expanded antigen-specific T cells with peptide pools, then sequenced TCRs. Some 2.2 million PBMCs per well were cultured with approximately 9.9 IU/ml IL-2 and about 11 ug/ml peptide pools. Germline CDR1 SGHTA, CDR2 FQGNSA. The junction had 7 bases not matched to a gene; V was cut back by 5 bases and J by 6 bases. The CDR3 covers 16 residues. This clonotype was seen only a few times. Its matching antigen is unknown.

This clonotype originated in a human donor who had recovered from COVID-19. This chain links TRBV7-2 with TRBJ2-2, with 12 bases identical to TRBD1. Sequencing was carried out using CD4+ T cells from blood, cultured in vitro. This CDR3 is CASSRLGQGASGELFF. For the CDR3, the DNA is TGTGCCAGCAGCAGACTGGGACAGGGGGCTTCCGGGGAGCTGTTTTTT.